This T cell receptor beta chain was captured by sequencing in a study of CXCR3-negative and CXCR3-positive naive CD8 T cells. Whole-study results and caveats: Both naive subsets showed comparably high diversity, and memory CD8+ cells showed much lower diversity.

As to this clonotype: Its matching antigen is unknown.

CDR3 size: 14 residues. Germline loops: CDR1 SGHTA, CDR2 FQGNSA. Carrying UMI labels, the TRB cDNA libraries were prepared through 5' RACE. Each CDR3 protein gets one entry in TCRdb, which reprocessed the 5' RACE reads and gives no DNA. This table holds 100,000 to 150,000 distinct CDR3 sequences. The sequence was collected from a human donor in good health. Some clones in this sample may be carry-over from other donors' samples. Sample: naive CXCR3- CD8+ T cells from blood. As to subset: CD45RO-CCR7+CD27+CD95- naive CD8+ T cells lacking CXCR3 (TNR3-). The chain uses TRBV7-2 and TRBJ2-7. The CDR3 reads CASSLVGGLYEQYF.